A selection of T cell receptor beta chains follows, all from one sample in a study of OX40 agonist ivuxolimab in advanced cancers. The method was immunoSEQ multiplex PCR; TCRdb's version includes in-frame clones alone and lacks a portion of them. The sample includes 100,000 to 120,000 clones, around nine tenths of them seen just once. The sample consisted of CD4+ or CD8+ T cells sorted from blood, taken in a trial of the OX40 agonist ivuxolimab. The receptors stem from an adult with an advanced solid tumor such as melanoma, head and neck, liver or kidney cancer. Both conserved end residues are part of each CDR3. The order of the fields is clone size, J gene, D gene, V gene, CDR3 protein, CDR3 DNA. The D gene is left open where the match is weak. Clone sizes are given selectively: once, few, many, or a class where the clone is expanded.

.	TRBJ2-6	.	TRBV11-3	CASSLAGAGANVLTF	TGTGCCAGCAGCTTAGCAGGGGCTGGGGCCAACGTCCTGACTTTC
.	TRBJ1-1	TRBD1	TRBV6-5	CASSADRDTEAFF	TGTGCCAGCAGTGCAGACAGGGACACTGAAGCTTTCTTT
.	TRBJ2-3	TRBD2	TRBV10-3	CAIRPLAGGPDTQYF	TGTGCCATCAGGCCTCTAGCGGGAGGGCCGGATACGCAGTATTTT
.	TRBJ2-3	TRBD1	TRBV6-5	CASLGSRGFTQYF	TGTGCCAGTTTGGGAAGCAGGGGGTTTACGCAGTATTTT
.	TRBJ2-5	.	TRBV11-2	CASSSGYQETQYF	TGTGCCAGCAGTTCGGGGTACCAAGAGACCCAGTACTTC
.	TRBJ2-7	.	TRBV7-8	CASSVRGALLSYEQYF	TGTGCCAGCAGCGTACGAGGGGCTCTATTATCCTACGAGCAGTACTTC
.	TRBJ2-1	.	TRBV7-2	CASSGGPGTYNEQFF	TGTGCCAGCAGCGGAGGACCCGGGACCTACAATGAGCAGTTCTTC
.	TRBJ1-5	.	TRBV19	CASSMKSRSNQPQHF	TGTGCCAGTAGTATGAAATCCCGGTCTAATCAGCCCCAGCATTTT
.	TRBJ2-1	TRBD2	TRBV14	CASSPLTSGAYNEQFF	TGTGCCAGCAGCCCCTTGACTAGCGGGGCCTACAATGAGCAGTTCTTC
.	TRBJ2-7	TRBD1	TRBV29-1	CSARGGRDDHYEQYF	TGCAGCGCCCGAGGGGGCAGGGATGATCACTACGAGCAGTACTTC
.	TRBJ1-2	.	TRBV7-8	CASSLVGAYGYTF	TGTGCCAGCAGCTTAGTGGGAGCTTATGGCTACACCTTC
.	TRBJ1-1	.	TRBV7-2	CASSLAGTLLNTEAFF	TGTGCCAGCAGCTTAGCAGGTACCCTCCTGAACACTGAAGCTTTCTTT
once	TRBJ1-2	TRBD1	TRBV11-2	CASSPGDREGYTF	TGTGCCAGCAGCCCCGGGGACAGGGAAGGCTACACCTTC
.	TRBJ2-1	TRBD1	TRBV19	CASSKGQLNEQFF	TGTGCCAGTAGTAAGGGACAGCTCAATGAGCAGTTCTTC
.	TRBJ2-2	TRBD1	TRBV5-1	CASSWGTGMDGELFF	TGCGCCAGCAGCTGGGGGACAGGGATGGACGGGGAGCTGTTTTTT
.	TRBJ1-4	.	TRBV19	CASSMTVNNEKLFF	TGTGCCAGTAGTATGACAGTGAACAATGAAAAACTGTTTTTT
.	TRBJ2-7	.	TRBV11-2	CASSSGSSYEQYF	TGTGCCAGCAGCTCCGGGAGTTCCTACGAGCAGTACTTC
.	TRBJ2-1	.	TRBV18	CASSPYGGPNEQFF	TGTGCCAGCTCACCATACGGGGGACCCAATGAGCAGTTCTTC
.	TRBJ2-7	.	TRBV4-3	CASSQRLTEGSYEQYF	TGCGCCAGCAGCCAGCGCCTGACGGAAGGGTCCTACGAGCAGTACTTC
.	TRBJ1-3	.	TRBV7-3	CASNYFMSVQSSGNTIYF	TGTGCCAGCAATTACTTTATGTCGGTCCAGAGCTCTGGAAACACCATATATTTT
once	TRBJ1-2	.	TRBV5-6	CASSLGGQAGYGYTF	TGTGCCAGCAGCTTGGGGGGACAAGCAGGGTATGGCTACACCTTC
.	TRBJ1-5	.	TRBV2	CASSEQARRGITPQHF	TGTGCCAGCAGTGAACAGGCACGAAGGGGCATCACGCCCCAGCATTTT
.	TRBJ2-2	TRBD1	TRBV29-1	CSVRRDRDTGELFF	TGCAGCGTCCGGCGGGACAGGGACACCGGGGAGCTGTTTTTT
.	TRBJ1-2	TRBD1	TRBV28	CASSSYNDRGVNYGYTF	TGTGCCAGCAGTTCGTACAACGACAGGGGAGTTAACTATGGCTACACCTTC
.	TRBJ2-6	.	TRBV5-1	CASRNPGANVLTF	TGCGCCAGCAGAAATCCTGGGGCCAACGTCCTGACTTTC
.	TRBJ1-4	TRBD1	TRBV7-2	CASSQDRVDEKLFF	TGTGCCAGCAGCCAGGACAGGGTGGATGAAAAACTGTTTTTT
.	TRBJ1-1	.	TRBV5-5	CASSLRGLNTEAFF	TGTGCCAGCAGCTTGAGAGGACTTAACACTGAAGCTTTCTTT
.	TRBJ2-1	TRBD1	TRBV7-9	CASSSGPGQDYNEQFF	TGTGCCAGCAGCTCCGGCCCGGGACAGGATTACAATGAGCAGTTCTTC
.	TRBJ1-2	.	TRBV20-1	CSAPRPTRYTF	TGCAGTGCTCCACGGCCCACTCGCTACACCTTC
.	TRBJ1-1	.	TRBV6-1	CASSGNTEAFF	TGTGCCAGCAGTGGGAACACTGAAGCTTTCTTT
.	TRBJ1-1	.	TRBV7-2	CASSSPGENTEAFF	TGTGCCAGCAGCTCACCAGGGGAGAACACTGAAGCTTTCTTT
.	TRBJ2-7	TRBD1	TRBV7-9	CASSPGQGRGYF	TGTGCCAGCAGCCCAGGACAGGGGAGAGGATACTTC